The clone carrying this T cell receptor (beta chain) was found a few times. What it binds is not known. The CDR3 is 15 residues long. Trimming cost V 6 bases and J 0 bases, with 15 bases left between them. In germline, CDR1 is DFQATT, CDR2 SNEGSKA (reference sequence). TCRdb re-called the RT-PCR reads with MiXCR, one entry per CDR3 protein. The data contain around 480,000 distinct CDR3 sequences, about 15% of them seen just once; the ten biggest clones take up over 2.5%. These data originate in a study of response to subunit inactivated influenza vaccine. General study findings and limits: Authors suggested each seasonal influenza vaccination recruits few new T cells.

The specimen was CD4+ T cells sorted from PBMCs, collected about 23 months after vaccination. The chain recombines TRBV20-1 with TRBJ1-3, with D perhaps TRBD1 (6 bases). This clonotype originated in a man between 45 and 75 years old who received an inactivated influenza vaccine. CDR3 loop: CSAEPGQSSGNTIYF. CDR3 nucleotides: TGCAGTGCGGAACCCGGACAGAGCTCTGGAAACACCATATATTTT.